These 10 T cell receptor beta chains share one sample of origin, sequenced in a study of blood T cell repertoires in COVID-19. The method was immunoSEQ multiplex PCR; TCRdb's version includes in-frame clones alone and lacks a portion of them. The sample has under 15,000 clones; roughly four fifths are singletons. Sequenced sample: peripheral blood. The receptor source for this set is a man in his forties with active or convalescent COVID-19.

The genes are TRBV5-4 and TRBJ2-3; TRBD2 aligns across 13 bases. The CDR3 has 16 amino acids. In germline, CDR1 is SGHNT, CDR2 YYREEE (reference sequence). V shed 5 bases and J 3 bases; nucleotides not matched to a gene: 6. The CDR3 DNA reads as TGTGCCAGCAGGCCCGGGACTAGCGGGGTTACAGATACGCAGTATTTT. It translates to CASRPGTSGVTDTQYF. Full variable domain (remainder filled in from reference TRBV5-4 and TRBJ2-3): ETGVTQSPTHLIKTRGQQVTLRCSSQSGHNTVSWYQQALGQGPQFIFQYYREEENGRGNFPPRFSGLQFPNYSSELNVNALELDDSALYLCASRPGTSGVTDTQYFGPGTRLTVL.

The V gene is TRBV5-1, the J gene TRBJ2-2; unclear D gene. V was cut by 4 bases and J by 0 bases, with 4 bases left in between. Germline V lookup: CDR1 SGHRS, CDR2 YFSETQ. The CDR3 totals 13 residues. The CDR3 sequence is CASSTANTGELFF. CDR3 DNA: TGCGCCAGCAGCACGGCGAACACCGGGGAGCTGTTTTTT.

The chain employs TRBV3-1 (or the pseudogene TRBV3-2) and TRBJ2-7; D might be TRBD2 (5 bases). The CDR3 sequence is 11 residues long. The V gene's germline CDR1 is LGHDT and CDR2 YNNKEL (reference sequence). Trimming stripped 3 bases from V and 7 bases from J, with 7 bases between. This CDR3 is CASSHSGEQYF. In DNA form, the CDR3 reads TGTGCCAGCAGCCATTCGGGGGAGCAGTACTTC.

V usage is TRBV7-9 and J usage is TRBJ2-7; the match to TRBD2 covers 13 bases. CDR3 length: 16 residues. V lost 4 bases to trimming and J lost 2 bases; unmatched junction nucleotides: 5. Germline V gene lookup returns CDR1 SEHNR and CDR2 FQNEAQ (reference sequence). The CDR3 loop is CASSSSGTSGTYEQYF. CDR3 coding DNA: TGTGCCAGCAGCTCTTCCGGGACTAGCGGGACCTACGAGCAGTACTTC.

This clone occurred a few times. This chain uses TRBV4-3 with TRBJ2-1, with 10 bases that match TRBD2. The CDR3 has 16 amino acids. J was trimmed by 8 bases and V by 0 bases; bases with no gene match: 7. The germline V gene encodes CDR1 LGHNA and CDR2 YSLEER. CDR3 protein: CASSQEASGRGYEQFF. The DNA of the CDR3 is TGCGCCAGCAGCCAAGAAGCTAGCGGGAGAGGGTATGAGCAGTTCTTC.

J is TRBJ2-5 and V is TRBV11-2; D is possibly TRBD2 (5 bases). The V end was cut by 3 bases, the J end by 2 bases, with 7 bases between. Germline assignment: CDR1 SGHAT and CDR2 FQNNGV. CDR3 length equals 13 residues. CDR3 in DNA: TGTGCCAGCAGCTTGCCGGGACAAGAGACCCAGTACTTC. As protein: CASSLPGQETQYF.

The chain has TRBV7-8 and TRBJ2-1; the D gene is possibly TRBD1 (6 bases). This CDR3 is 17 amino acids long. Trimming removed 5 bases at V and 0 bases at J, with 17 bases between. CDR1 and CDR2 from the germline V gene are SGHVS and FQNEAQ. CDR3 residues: CASSPGGPGSSYNEQFF. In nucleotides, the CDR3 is TGTGCCAGCAGCCCTGGGGGCCCTGGGAGCTCCTACAATGAGCAGTTCTTC.

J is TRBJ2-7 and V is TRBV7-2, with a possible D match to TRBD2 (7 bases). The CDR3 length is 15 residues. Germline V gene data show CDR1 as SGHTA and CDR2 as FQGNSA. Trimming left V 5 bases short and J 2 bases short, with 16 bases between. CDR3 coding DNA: TGTGCCAGCAGCCCAACCCAGGGGAGGGCCTACGAGCAGTACTTC. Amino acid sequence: CASSPTQGRAYEQYF.

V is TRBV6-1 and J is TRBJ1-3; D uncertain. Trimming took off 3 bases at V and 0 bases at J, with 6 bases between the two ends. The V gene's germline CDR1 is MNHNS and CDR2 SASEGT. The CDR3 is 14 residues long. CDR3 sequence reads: CASSEAGSGNTIYF. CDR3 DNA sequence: TGTGCCAGCAGTGAGGCGGGCTCTGGAAACACCATATATTTT.

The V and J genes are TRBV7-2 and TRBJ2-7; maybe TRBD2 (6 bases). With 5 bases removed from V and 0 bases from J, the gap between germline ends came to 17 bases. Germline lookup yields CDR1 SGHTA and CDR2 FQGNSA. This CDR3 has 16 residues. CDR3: CASSRRGGGSSYEQYF. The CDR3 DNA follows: TGTGCCAGCAGCCGTAGGGGAGGAGGAAGCTCCTACGAGCAGTACTTC.